The present T cell receptor (beta chain) was sequenced within a study of T cell responses to AZD1222 COVID-19 vaccine. Study background: Second-dose intervals near 4 or 12 weeks were combined. Study-level findings and limits: Donors in the cohort were predominantly white British and more often female, and clonal diversity was possibly underestimated. Targets within unmutated variant regions were reportedly found for nearly half of spike-specific TCRs. Repertoires in all cases were sampled only once the peak T cell response had passed.

Details on this clone: What it binds is not known.

Only in-frame clones appear in the TCRdb table, and some are missing; sequencing was by immunoSEQ multiplex PCR. Altogether around 110,000 clones are present, 88% being singletons, with the ten largest covering approximately 10%. Trimming left V 0 bases short and J 7 bases short, with 10 bases between. The CDR3 spans 13 residues. Germline loops: CDR1 SGHRS, CDR2 YFSETQ. The genes are TRBV5-1 and TRBJ1-2, with D possibly TRBD1 on 6 matching bases. The material sequenced was peripheral blood, taken on day 0 of AZD1222 vaccination. The sequence derives from an adult in good health. The CDR3 sequence: CASSLVGAGGYTF. In DNA form, the CDR3 reads TGCGCCAGCAGCTTGGTGGGGGCGGGTGGCTACACCTTC.